The entry below gives a single T cell receptor (beta chain) sequence along with its context. The CDR3 has 14 amino acids. Germline CDR1 is MNHEY and CDR2 is SVGAGI. Trimming removed 5 bases from V and 4 bases from J; junction bases left unmatched: 1. This sample stems from a study of neurological immune-mediated disorders. TCRdb re-analysed the 5' RACE reads in MiXCR, keeping a single row per CDR3 protein. The data contain fewer than 50,000 distinct CDR3 sequences, more than 14% of them singletons. The sequenced sample consisted of CD4+ T cells from blood. This receptor was identified in a woman aged 55 to 70 with HTLV-1-associated myelopathy (HAM/TSP). V gene TRBV6-5 combines with J gene TRBJ2-7, with 14 bases aligning to TRBD2. The DNA for the CDR3 is TGTGCCAGCAGTGGGACTAGCGGGGGTTACGAGCAGTACTTC. It translates to CASSGTSGGYEQYF.